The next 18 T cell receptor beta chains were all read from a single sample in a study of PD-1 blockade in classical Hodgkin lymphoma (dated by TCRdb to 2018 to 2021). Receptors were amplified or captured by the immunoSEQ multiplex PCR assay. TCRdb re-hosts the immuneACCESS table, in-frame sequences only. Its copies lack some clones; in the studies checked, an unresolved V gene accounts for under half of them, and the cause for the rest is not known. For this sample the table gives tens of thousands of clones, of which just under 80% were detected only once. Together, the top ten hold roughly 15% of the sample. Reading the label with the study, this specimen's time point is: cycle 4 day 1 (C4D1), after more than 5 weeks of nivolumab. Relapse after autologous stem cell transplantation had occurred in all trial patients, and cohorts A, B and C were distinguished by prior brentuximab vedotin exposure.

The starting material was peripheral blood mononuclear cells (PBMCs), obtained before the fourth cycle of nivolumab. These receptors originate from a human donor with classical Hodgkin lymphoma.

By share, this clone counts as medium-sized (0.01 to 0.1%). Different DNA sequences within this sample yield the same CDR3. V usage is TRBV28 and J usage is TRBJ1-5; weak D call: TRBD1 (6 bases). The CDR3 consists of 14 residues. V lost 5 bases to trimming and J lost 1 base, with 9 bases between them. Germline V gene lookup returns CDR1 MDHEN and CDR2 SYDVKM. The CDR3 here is CASSRDNSNQPQHF. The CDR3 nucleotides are TGTGCCAGCAGTCGGGACAACAGCAATCAGCCCCAGCATTTT.

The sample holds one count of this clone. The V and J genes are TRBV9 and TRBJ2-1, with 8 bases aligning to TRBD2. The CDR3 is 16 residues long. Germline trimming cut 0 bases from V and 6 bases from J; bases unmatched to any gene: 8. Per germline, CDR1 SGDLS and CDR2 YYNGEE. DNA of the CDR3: TGTGCCAGCAGCGTAGTGGTAGCGGGAAGGTTCAATGAGCAGTTCTTC. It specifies CASSVVVAGRFNEQFF.

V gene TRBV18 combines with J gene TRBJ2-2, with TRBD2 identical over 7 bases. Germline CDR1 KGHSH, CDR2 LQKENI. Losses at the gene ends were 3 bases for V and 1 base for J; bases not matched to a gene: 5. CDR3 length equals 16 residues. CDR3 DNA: TGTGCCAGCTCACCCCGCGAGCGGGGGAACACCGGGGAGCTGTTTTTT. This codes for CASSPRERGNTGELFF.

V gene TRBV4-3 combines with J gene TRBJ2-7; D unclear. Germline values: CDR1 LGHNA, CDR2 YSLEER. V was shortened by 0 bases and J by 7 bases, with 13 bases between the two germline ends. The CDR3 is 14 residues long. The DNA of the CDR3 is TGCGCCAGCAGCCAAGAGGCCGACCTAAGGGAGCAGTACTTC. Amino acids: CASSQEADLREQYF.

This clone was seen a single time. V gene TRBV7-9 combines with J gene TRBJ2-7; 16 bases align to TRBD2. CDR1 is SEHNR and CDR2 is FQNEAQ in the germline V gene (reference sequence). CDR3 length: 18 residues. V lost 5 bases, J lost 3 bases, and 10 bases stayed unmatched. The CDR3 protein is CASSPGTSGRAGYYEQYF. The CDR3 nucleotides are TGTGCCAGCAGCCCCGGGACTAGCGGGAGGGCCGGATACTACGAGCAGTACTTC.

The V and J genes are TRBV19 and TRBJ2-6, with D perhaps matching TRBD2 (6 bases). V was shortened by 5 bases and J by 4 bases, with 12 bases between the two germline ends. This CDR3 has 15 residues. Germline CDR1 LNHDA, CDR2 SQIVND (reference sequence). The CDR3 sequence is CASSDRRAGANVLTF. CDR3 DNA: TGTGCCAGTAGTGACCGGAGGGCCGGGGCCAACGTCCTGACTTTC.

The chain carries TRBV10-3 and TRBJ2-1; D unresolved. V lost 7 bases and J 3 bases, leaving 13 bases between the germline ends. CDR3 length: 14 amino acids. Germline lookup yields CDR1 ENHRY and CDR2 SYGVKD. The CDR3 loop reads CAIMAGPDYNEQFF. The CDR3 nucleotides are TGTGCCATCATGGCCGGACCCGACTACAATGAGCAGTTCTTC.

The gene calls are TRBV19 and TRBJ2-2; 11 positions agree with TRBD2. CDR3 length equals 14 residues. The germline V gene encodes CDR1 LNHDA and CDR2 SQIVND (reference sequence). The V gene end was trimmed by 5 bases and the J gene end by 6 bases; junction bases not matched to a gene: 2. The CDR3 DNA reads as TGTGCCAGTAGTCGGGGACTAGCGGCCGGGGAGCTGTTTTTT. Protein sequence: CASSRGLAAGELFF.

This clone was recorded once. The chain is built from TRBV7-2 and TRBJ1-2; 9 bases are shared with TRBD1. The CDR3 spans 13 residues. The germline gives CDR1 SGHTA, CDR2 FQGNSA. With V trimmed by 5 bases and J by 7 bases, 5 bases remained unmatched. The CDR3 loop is CASSASTGGGYTF. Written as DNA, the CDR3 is TGTGCCAGCAGCGCTTCGACAGGGGGTGGCTACACCTTC.

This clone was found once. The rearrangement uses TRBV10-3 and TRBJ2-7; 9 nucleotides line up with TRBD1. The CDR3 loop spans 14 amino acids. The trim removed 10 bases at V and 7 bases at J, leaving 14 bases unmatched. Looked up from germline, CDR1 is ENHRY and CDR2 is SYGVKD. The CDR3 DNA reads TGTGCCACCTCTCCGGGACAGGGCACGGGGGAGCAGTACTTC. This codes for CATSPGQGTGEQYF.

The CDR3 nucleotides read TGTGCCAGTAGTATACAGAGGGCTAGCGGGAGGGATGAGCAGTTCTTC. It translates to CASSIQRASGRDEQFF. The chain links TRBV19 to TRBJ2-1; TRBD2 aligns across 12 bases. The CDR3 extends over 16 amino acids. Germline loops: CDR1 LNHDA, CDR2 SQIVND (reference sequence). The ends lost 2 bases at V and 8 bases at J; junction bases unmatched: 7.

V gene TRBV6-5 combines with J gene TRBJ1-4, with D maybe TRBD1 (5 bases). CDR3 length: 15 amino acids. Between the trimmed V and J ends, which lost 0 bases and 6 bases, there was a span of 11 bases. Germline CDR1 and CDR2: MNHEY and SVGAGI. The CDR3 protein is CASSYSWGSHEKLFF. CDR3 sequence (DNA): TGTGCCAGCAGTTACTCGTGGGGGTCCCATGAAAAACTGTTTTTT.

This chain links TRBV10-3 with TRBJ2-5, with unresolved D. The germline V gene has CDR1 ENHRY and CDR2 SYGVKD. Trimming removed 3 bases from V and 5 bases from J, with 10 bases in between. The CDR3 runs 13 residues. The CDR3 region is CAISDSSRETQYF. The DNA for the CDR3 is TGTGCCATCAGTGACTCTTCTAGGGAGACCCAGTACTTC.

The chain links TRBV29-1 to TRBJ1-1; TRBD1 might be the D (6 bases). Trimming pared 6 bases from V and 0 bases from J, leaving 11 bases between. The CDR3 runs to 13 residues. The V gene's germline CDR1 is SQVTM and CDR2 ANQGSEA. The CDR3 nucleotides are TGCAGCGTGGGGGGACACATGAACACTGAAGCTTTCTTT. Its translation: CSVGGHMNTEAFF.

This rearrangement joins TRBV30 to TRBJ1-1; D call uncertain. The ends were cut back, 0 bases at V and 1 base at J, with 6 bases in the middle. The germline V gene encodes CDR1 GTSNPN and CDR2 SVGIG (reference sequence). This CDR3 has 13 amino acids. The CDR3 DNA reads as TGTGCCTGGAGTGTTGGCCGGAACACTGAAGCTTTCTTT. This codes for CAWSVGRNTEAFF.

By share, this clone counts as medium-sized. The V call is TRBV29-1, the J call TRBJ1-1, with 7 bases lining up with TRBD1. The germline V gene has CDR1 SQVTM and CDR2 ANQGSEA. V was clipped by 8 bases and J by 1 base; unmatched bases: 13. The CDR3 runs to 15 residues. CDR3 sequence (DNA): TGCAGCTCAGCAGGGGGGCGCGGGTGGAACACTGAAGCTTTCTTT. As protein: CSSAGGRGWNTEAFF.

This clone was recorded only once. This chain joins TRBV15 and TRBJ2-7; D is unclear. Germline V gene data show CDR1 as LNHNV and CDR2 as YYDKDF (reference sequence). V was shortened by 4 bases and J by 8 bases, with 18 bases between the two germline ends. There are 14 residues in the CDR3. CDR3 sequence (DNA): TGTGCCACCAGCATTTCACGGAGCCAAGCACAGCAGTACTTC. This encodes CATSISRSQAQQYF.

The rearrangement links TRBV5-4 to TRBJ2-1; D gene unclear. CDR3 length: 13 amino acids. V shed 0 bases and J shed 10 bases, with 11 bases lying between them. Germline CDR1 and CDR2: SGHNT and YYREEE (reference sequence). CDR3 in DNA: TGTGCCAGCAGCTTGGAGAAGAGTAGCGAGCAGTTCTTC. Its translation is CASSLEKSSEQFF.